Listed below are T cell receptor beta chains from one sample, sequenced in a study of somatic mutations in cytotoxic T cells in rheumatoid arthritis. Here immunoSEQ multiplex PCR was the method, and the copy in TCRdb shows in-frame clones only, minus some. This sample has tens of thousands of clones, with more than 85% found just once. The sequencing input was CD8+ T cells sorted from blood. The receptors stem from an adult with rheumatoid arthritis. The CDR3 runs from the conserved cysteine through the conserved F or W. A D gene is named only where the DNA matches it firmly. The size entry is marked missing in some rows and otherwise reads once, few, many or a size class.

>.|TRBJ2-1|.|TRBV9
CASSGELGGEQFF
TGTGCCAGCAGTGGGGAGCTCGGGGGTGAGCAGTTCTTC
>.|TRBJ1-2|TRBD1|TRBV5-5
CASSLGGGDYTF
TGTGCCAGCAGCTTGGGAGGGGGCGACTACACCTTC
>.|TRBJ1-1|.|TRBV2
CASGEGPLNTEAFF
TGTGCCAGCGGAGAGGGACCTCTGAACACTGAAGCTTTCTTT
>.|TRBJ1-5|.|TRBV30
CAWSDGGNQPQHF
TGTGCCTGGAGTGATGGAGGGAATCAGCCCCAGCATTTT
>.|TRBJ1-1|.|TRBV9
CASSVAGYVGKGVSEAFF
TGTGCCAGCAGCGTAGCTGGTTATGTGGGAAAGGGAGTATCTGAAGCTTTCTTT
>few|TRBJ1-2|.|TRBV2
CASSEAAGEGYGYTF
TGTGCCAGCAGTGAAGCAGCAGGGGAGGGCTATGGCTACACCTTC
>.|TRBJ2-1|.|TRBV6-1
CASSEMAAGGNEQFF
TGTGCCAGCAGTGAAATGGCGGCCGGCGGAAATGAGCAGTTCTTC
>.|TRBJ2-1|.|TRBV19
CASSTRAGNEQFF
TGTGCCAGTAGTACTAGGGCGGGGAATGAGCAGTTCTTC
>.|TRBJ2-7|TRBD1|TRBV7-9
CASSNDRVEQYF
TGTGCCAGCAGCAACGACAGGGTCGAGCAGTACTTC
>once|TRBJ2-1|.|TRBV7-9
CASSSTGLGSSYNEQFF
TGTGCCAGCAGCTCTACTGGACTCGGGAGCTCCTACAATGAGCAGTTCTTC
>.|TRBJ2-3|.|TRBV7-9
CASGPTATDTQYF
TGTGCCAGCGGTCCTACTGCCACAGATACGCAGTATTTT
>.|TRBJ2-7|.|TRBV5-1
CASSLENRPEQYF
TGCGCCAGCAGCTTGGAGAACCGTCCCGAGCAGTACTTC
>.|TRBJ2-5|.|TRBV6-5
CASSYSETQYF
TGTGCCAGCAGTTACTCAGAGACCCAGTACTTC
>.|TRBJ1-2|TRBD1|TRBV6-5
CASSLQGNYGYTF
TGTGCCAGCAGTTTACAGGGGAACTATGGCTACACCTTC
>.|TRBJ2-1|TRBD2|TRBV4-2
CARRYCMAGGPHMEQFF
TGTGCGCGAAGGTATTGTATGGCGGGGGGACCCCACATGGAGCAGTTCTTC
>.|TRBJ1-3|.|TRBV7-2
CASSLLGDSGNTIYF
TGTGCCAGCAGCTTATTGGGGGACTCTGGAAACACCATATATTTT
>once|TRBJ2-7|.|TRBV5-6
CASSLMTIYEQYF
TGTGCCAGCAGCTTGATGACTATCTACGAGCAGTACTTC
>.|TRBJ2-2|.|TRBV11-2
CASNTGWSGELFF
TGTGCCAGCAACACAGGGTGGTCTGGGGAGCTGTTTTTT
>once|TRBJ2-7|.|TRBV5-6
CASTRGGAINEQYF
TGTGCCAGCACAAGGGGGGGCGCAATCAACGAGCAGTACTTC
>.|TRBJ2-3|.|TRBV11-2
CASTISTDTQYF
TGTGCCAGCACCATTAGCACAGATACGCAGTATTTT